The table lists the clone carrying this T cell receptor beta chain with many counts. The target antigen is unknown. This specimen belongs to a study of CD8 T cells in ankylosing spondylitis. Study results and caveats: A TCR beta motif of roughly eight highly homologous variants appeared characteristic of ankylosing spondylitis blood.

Making the TCR beta libraries involved quantitative 5'-RACE with molecular barcodes. TCRdb called the 5' RACE reads again in MiXCR, with one record for every CDR3 protein. The table has more than 400,000 distinct CDR3 sequences, 5.3% seen once. The CDR3 is 13 amino acids. V gave up 7 bases and J gave up 9 bases, with 16 bases separating them. Germline CDR1 and CDR2: MNHNS and SASEGT. The sample consisted of blood, either unsorted or a sorted T cell fraction (not recorded which). The chain recombines TRBV6-1 with TRBJ2-1; D may be TRBD1 (6 bases). The TCR was taken from a male donor with ankylosing spondylitis. CDR3 nucleotides: TGTGCCAGCACATGGACAGAGGTTGGTGAGCAGTTCTTC. Amino acid sequence: CASTWTEVGEQFF.